These T cell receptor beta chains were read from a single sample in a study of blood T cell repertoires in COVID-19. Assay: immunoSEQ multiplex PCR; the TCRdb copy retains only in-frame clones and omits some. The data show fewer than 350,000 clones, 80% to 90% seen once. Specimen: peripheral blood. Receptors were obtained from a woman aged 70-85 years with COVID-19, enrolled during active disease. Both conserved end residues are part of each CDR3. D genes are given only for firm matches. A row's size may be missing; if present it is once, few, many or a size class.

J | V | D | size | CDR3 | DNA
TRBJ2-2 | TRBV18 | TRBD1 | - | CASSPQWTGGYTGELFF | TGTGCCAGCTCACCACAATGGACAGGGGGCTACACCGGGGAGCTGTTTTTT
TRBJ1-5 | TRBV10-1 | - | - | CASPSEHRLGEGNQPQHF | TGCGCCAGCCCCTCAGAACACAGGCTGGGTGAGGGCAATCAGCCCCAGCATTTT
TRBJ1-6 | TRBV12-3/TRBV12-4 | - | - | CPPRARYNSPLHF | TGCCCCCCGAGGGCAAGGTATAATTCACCCCTCCACTTT
TRBJ2-7 | TRBV4-2 | TRBD2 | - | CASSQDLGAGIIGYEQYF | TGTGCCAGCAGCCAAGATTTGGGAGCGGGGATAATTGGCTACGAGCAGTACTTC
TRBJ2-3 | TRBV3-1/TRBV3-2 | - | - | CASSREDTQYF | TGTGCCAGCAGCCGGGAGGATACGCAGTATTTT
TRBJ2-7 | TRBV12-3/TRBV12-4 | - | - | CASSLFGDEQYF | TGTGCCAGCAGTTTATTCGGGGACGAGCAGTACTTC
TRBJ2-1 | TRBV20-1 | TRBD1 | - | CSASATGGINEQFF | TGCAGTGCTAGTGCGACAGGGGGTATAAATGAGCAGTTCTTC
TRBJ2-2 | TRBV21-1 | - | - | CASSKKLPGGTGELFF | TGTGCCAGCAGCAAAAAGTTACCGGGAGGAACCGGGGAGCTGTTTTTT
TRBJ2-1 | TRBV19 | - | - | CASSIARAGNNEQFF | TGTGCCAGTAGTATAGCCAGGGCGGGAAACAATGAGCAGTTCTTC
TRBJ1-2 | TRBV12-5 | - | - | CASGFPPGDYGYTF | TGTGCTAGTGGTTTCCCTCCAGGGGACTATGGCTACACCTTC
TRBJ2-3 | TRBV9 | TRBD2 | - | CASSPTVAGGTDTQYF | TGTGCCAGCAGCCCCACGGTGGCGGGAGGGACAGATACGCAGTATTTT
TRBJ2-7 | TRBV5-4 | TRBD1 | - | CASHRDRDDEQYF | TGTGCCAGTCACCGGGACAGGGACGACGAGCAGTACTTC
TRBJ2-5 | TRBV5-4 | TRBD2 | - | CASTWAGGRGQETQYF | TGTGCCAGCACCTGGGCGGGGGGCCGGGGACAAGAGACCCAGTACTTC
TRBJ1-3 | TRBV5-1 | - | - | CASSLDLTGSGNTIYF | TGCGCCAGCAGCTTGGACCTTACAGGCTCTGGAAACACCATATATTTT
TRBJ1-6 | TRBV19 | - | - | CASSIPGYDSPLHF | TGTGCCAGTAGTATCCCGGGATATGATTCACCCCTCCACTTT
TRBJ2-7 | TRBV10-3 | TRBD1 | - | CAISEFDRVRYEQYF | TGTGCCATCAGTGAGTTCGACAGGGTACGGTACGAGCAGTACTTC
TRBJ2-7 | TRBV11-2 | TRBD1 | - | CASSPAGGLYEQYF | TGTGCCAGCAGCCCAGCAGGGGGTCTGTACGAGCAGTACTTC
TRBJ1-3 | TRBV6-5 | TRBD1 | - | CASSPDRAKGNTIYF | TGTGCCAGCAGTCCCGACAGGGCAAAAGGAAACACCATATATTTT
TRBJ2-7 | TRBV5-1 | - | - | CASSLERGDEQYF | TGCGCCAGCAGCCTGGAAAGAGGAGACGAGCAGTACTTC
TRBJ2-7 | TRBV6-2/TRBV6-3 | - | - | CASSYSGRGWYEQYF | TGTGCCAGCAGTTACTCTGGCAGGGGATGGTACGAGCAGTACTTC
TRBJ1-1 | TRBV9 | - | few | CASSVEQVNTEAFF | TGTGCCAGCAGCGTAGAACAGGTGAACACTGAAGCTTTCTTT
TRBJ1-1 | TRBV12-3/TRBV12-4 | - | - | CASKPGVTEAFF | TGTGCCAGCAAACCGGGGGTGACTGAAGCTTTCTTT
TRBJ2-7 | TRBV15 | TRBD2 | - | CATSSPPSGGERGEQYF | TGTGCCACCAGCAGCCCGCCTAGCGGGGGGGAGAGAGGCGAGCAGTACTTC
TRBJ1-5 | TRBV6-6 | - | - | CASREGEQPQHF | TGTGCCAGCAGGGAAGGGGAACAGCCCCAGCATTTT
TRBJ2-1 | TRBV7-3 | TRBD2 | - | CASSAGDEQFF | TGTGCCAGCAGCGCGGGGGATGAGCAGTTCTTC
TRBJ1-5 | TRBV6-5 | - | once | CATGGSLNQPQHF | TGTGCCACGGGAGGCTCTCTCAATCAGCCCCAGCATTTT
TRBJ2-1 | TRBV6-5 | - | - | CASSLGQTLKDEQFF | TGTGCCAGCAGTTTAGGACAGACCCTTAAGGATGAGCAGTTCTTC
TRBJ1-1 | TRBV9 | TRBD1 | few | CASRDLDRGEAFF | TGTGCCAGCAGGGATTTAGACAGGGGTGAAGCTTTCTTT
TRBJ2-1 | TRBV4-3 | - | - | CASSQGPQGRGSYNEQFF | TGCGCCAGCAGCCAAGGGCCTCAGGGGCGCGGGTCCTACAATGAGCAGTTCTTC
TRBJ2-1 | TRBV2 | TRBD1 | - | CASSYNRGSYPDEQFF | TGTGCCAGCAGTTATAACAGGGGTTCGTATCCAGATGAGCAGTTCTTC
TRBJ1-5 | TRBV6-6 | - | - | CASSFESPNQPQHF | TGTGCCAGCAGTTTCGAGTCCCCTAATCAGCCCCAGCATTTT